The subject of this entry is one TCR beta chain. The antigen is not known. The data are from a study of CD8+CD57+ T cells in acquired aplastic anemia. Findings of the study overall: Any difference that existed in CD8+ Simpson's diversity between patients and controls was not significant. Patients and controls shared just under 30 CD8+ CDR3 sequences.

The CDR3 runs to 15 residues. J was trimmed by 6 bases and V by 6 bases; bases with no gene match: 9. Germline V gene sequence: CDR1 MDHEN, CDR2 SYDVKM. TCR beta VDJ and CDR3 profiles were obtained from a genomic DNA template. TCRdb passed the reads through MiXCR, listing each CDR3 protein once. The sample includes roughly 250,000 distinct CDR3 sequences, approximately 45% seen only once; the top ten take 7.8%. Sequencing was done on patients that had shown CD8+CD57+ cell expansion by flow cytometry. Every patient presented with severe acquired aplastic anemia. The receptor's source is a human donor with aplastic anemia. The sample comprised sorted CD4+, CD8+, or CD8+CD57+ T cells (not recorded which) from PBMCs. V usage is TRBV28 and J usage is TRBJ1-5, with TRBD1 identical over 9 bases. In nucleotides, the CDR3 is TGTGCCAGCAGAGCCGGGACAGGGTCGATTCAGCCCCAGCATTTT. Amino acids: CASRAGTGSIQPQHF.